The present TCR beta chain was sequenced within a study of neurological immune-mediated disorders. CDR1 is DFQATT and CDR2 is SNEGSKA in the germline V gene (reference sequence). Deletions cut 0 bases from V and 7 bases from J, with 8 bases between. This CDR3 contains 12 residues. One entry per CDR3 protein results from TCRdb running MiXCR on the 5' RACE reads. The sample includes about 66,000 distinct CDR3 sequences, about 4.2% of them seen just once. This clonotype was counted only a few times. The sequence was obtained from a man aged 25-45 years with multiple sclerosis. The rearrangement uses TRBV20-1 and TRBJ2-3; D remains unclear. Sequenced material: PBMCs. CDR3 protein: CSARERSYTQYF. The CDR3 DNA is TGCAGTGCTAGAGAGAGGAGTTATACGCAGTATTTT.